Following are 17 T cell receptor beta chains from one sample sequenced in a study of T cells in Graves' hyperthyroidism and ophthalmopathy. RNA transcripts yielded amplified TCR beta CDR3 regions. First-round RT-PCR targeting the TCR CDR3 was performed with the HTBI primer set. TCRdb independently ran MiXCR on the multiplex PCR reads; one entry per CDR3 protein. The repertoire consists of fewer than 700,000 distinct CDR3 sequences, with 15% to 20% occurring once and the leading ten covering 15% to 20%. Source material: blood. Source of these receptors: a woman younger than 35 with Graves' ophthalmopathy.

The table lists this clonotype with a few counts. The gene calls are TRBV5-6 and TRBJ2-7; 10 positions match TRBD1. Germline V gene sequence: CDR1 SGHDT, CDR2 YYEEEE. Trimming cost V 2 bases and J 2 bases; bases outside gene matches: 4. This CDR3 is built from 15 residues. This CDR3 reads CASSFFGTGAYEQYF. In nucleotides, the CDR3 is TGTGCCAGCAGCTTTTTTGGGACAGGGGCCTACGAGCAGTACTTC.

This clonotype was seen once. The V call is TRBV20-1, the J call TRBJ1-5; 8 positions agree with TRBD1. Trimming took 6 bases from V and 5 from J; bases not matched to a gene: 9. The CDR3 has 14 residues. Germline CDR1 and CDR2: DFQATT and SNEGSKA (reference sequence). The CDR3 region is CSARTGYLDQPQHF. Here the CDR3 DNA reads TGCAGTGCACGGACAGGGTATCTCGATCAGCCCCAGCATTTT.

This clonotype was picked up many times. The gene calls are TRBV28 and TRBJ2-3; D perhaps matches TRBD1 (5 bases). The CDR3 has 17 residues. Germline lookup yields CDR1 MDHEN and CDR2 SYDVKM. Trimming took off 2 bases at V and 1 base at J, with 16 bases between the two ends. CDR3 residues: CASSLIPAGRGTDTQYF. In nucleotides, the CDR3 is TGTGCCAGCAGTTTAATCCCCGCAGGGCGAGGCACAGATACGCAGTATTTT.

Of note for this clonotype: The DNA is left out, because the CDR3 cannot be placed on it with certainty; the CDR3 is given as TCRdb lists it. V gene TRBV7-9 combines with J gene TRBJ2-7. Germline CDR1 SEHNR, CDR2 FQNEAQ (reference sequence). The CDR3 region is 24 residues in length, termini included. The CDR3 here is CASTNQTSMYLCASSLWFPYEQYF.

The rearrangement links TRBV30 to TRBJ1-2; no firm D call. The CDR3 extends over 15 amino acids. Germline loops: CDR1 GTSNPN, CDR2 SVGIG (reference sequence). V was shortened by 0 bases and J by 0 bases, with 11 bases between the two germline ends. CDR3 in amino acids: CAWSVRFSTNYGYTF. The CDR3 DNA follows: TGTGCCTGGAGTGTACGCTTCTCAACTAACTATGGCTACACCTTC.

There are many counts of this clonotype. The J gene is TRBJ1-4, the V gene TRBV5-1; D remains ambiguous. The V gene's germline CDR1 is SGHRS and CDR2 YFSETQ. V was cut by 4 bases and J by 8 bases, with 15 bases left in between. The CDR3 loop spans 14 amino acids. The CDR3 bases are TGCGCCAGCAGCATGACCAGCTCGGGAGAAAAACTGTTTTTT. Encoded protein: CASSMTSSGEKLFF.

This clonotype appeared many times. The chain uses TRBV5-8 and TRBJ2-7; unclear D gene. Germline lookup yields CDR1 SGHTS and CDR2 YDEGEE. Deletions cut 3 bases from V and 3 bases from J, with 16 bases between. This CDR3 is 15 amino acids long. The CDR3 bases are TGTGCCAGCAGCTCGGAAGGCGGATCCCTCTACGAGCAGTACTTC. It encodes CASSSEGGSLYEQYF. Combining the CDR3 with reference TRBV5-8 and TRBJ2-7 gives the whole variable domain EAGVTQSPTHLIKTRGQQATLRCSPISGHTSVYWYQQALGLGLQFLLWYDEGEERNRGNFPPRFSGRQFPNYSSELNVNALELEDSALYLCASSSEGGSLYEQYFGPGTRLTVT.

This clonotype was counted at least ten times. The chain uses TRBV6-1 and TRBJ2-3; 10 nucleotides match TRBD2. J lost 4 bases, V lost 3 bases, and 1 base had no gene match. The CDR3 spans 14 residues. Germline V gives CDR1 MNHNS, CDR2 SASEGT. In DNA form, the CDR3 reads TGTGCCAGCAGTGAGCTAGCGGGAGCAGATACGCAGTATTTT. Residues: CASSELAGADTQYF.

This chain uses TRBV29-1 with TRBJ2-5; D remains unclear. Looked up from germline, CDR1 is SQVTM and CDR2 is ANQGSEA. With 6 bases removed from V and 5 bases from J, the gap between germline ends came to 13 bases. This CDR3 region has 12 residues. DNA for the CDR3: TGCAGCGTCCGCGAGGAAGCGGAGACCCAGTACTTC. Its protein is CSVREEAETQYF.

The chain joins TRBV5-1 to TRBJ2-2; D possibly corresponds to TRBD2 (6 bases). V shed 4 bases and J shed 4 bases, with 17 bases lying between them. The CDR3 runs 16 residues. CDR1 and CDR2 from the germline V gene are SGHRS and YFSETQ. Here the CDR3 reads CASSADSAGGTGELFF. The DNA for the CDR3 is TGCGCCAGCAGCGCCGACAGCGCCGGGGGCACCGGGGAGCTGTTTTTT.

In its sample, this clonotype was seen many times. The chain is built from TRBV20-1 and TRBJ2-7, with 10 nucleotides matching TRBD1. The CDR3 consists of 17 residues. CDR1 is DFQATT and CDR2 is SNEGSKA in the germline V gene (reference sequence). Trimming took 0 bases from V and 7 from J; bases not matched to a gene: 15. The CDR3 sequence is CSARDRRRGTGVGEQYF. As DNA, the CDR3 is TGCAGTGCTAGAGATCGCCGGCGTGGGACAGGGGTTGGAGAGCAGTACTTC.

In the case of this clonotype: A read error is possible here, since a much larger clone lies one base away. The CDR3 region is CASSLGGGIQETQYF. In nucleotides, the CDR3 is TGTGCCAGCAGCTTAGGGGGGGGGATCCAAGAGACCCAGTACTTC. The rearrangement uses TRBV7-8 and TRBJ2-5, with 7 bases lining up with TRBD2. Per the germline V gene, CDR1 is SGHVS and CDR2 is FQNEAQ. The CDR3 covers 15 residues. Unmatched junction bases numbered 3, after V lost 1 base and J lost 1 base.

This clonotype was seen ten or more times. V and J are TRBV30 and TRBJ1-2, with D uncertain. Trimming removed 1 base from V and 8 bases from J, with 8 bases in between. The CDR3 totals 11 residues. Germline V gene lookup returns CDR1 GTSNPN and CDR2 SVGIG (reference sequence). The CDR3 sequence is CAWSAEFGYTF. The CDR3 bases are TGTGCCTGGAGTGCAGAGTTCGGCTACACCTTC.

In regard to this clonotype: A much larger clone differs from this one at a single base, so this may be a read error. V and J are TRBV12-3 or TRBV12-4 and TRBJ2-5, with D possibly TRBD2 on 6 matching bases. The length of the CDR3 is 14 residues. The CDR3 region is CASSSRESGEAQYF. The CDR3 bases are TGTGCCAGCAGTTCCAGGGAGTCGGGAGAGGCCCAGTACTTC.

The CDR3 DNA reads as TGTGCCATCAGTGAAAGTCCGGGACAGGGTACGAATGAAAAACTGTTTTTT. It specifies CAISESPGQGTNEKLFF. This chain uses TRBV10-3 with TRBJ1-4, with 9 bases aligning to TRBD1. V gave up 3 bases and J gave up 5 bases; unmatched junction bases: 10. Germline V lookup: CDR1 ENHRY, CDR2 SYGVKD. The CDR3 has 17 residues.

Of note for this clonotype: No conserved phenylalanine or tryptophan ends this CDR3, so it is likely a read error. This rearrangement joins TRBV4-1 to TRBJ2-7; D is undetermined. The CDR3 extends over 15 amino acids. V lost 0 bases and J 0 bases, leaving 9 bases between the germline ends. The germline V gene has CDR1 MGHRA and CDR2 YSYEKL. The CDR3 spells CASSQEGRSSYEQYL. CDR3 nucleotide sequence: TGCGCCAGCAGCCAAGAGGGAAGGAGCTCCTACGAGCAGTACCTC.

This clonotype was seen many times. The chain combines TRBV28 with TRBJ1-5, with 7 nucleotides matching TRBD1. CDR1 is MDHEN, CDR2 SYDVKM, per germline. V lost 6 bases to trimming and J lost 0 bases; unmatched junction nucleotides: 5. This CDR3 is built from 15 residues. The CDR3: CASSPGTDSNQPQHF. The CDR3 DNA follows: TGTGCCAGCAGCCCTGGGACAGATAGCAATCAGCCCCAGCATTTT.